Presented here are 24 T cell receptor beta chains from one specimen sequenced in a study of memory B cells and T cells in multiple sclerosis listed by TCRdb under 2018. For these TCRs, the target antigens are not known. The library was made by the immunoSEQ multiplex PCR assay. TCRdb mirrors the immuneACCESS table, restricted to in-frame sequences. Some clones are absent from its copies; in checked studies, under half trace to an unresolved V gene, and the reason for the others is unknown. The sample has approximately 30,000 clones on record, roughly 83% of them singletons. The ten biggest clones cover roughly 2.7% of the sample. After CFSE-labeled PBMCs were cultured without a stimulus, the autoproliferating (CFSEdim) and non-proliferating (CFSEhi) T cell fractions were sequenced separately. In total, some 5x10^7 CFSE-labeled PBMCs were cultured without stimulus for less than 8 days, after which replicate wells were pooled.

The sample taken for sequencing was PBMCs from blood kept in culture. The receptors were gathered from a human donor with multiple sclerosis.

V and J are TRBV19 and TRBJ2-7; D could derive from TRBD1 or TRBD2 (6 bases each). This CDR3 has 17 amino acids. Trimming removed 3 bases at V and 5 bases at J, with 23 bases between. The germline V gene has CDR1 LNHDA and CDR2 SQIVND (reference sequence). DNA of the CDR3: TGTGCCAGTAGTATGGGGGGCTGGAGGGATCGGGACCACGAGCAGTACTTC. Its translation is CASSMGGWRDRDHEQYF.

This chain links TRBV6-4 with TRBJ1-6; D uncertain. CDR1 and CDR2 from the germline V gene are MRHNA and SNTAGT. V lost 4 bases, J lost 14 bases, and 0 bases lay in between. The CDR3 is 8 residues long. CDR3 sequence reads: CASSALHF. In nucleotides, the CDR3 is TGTGCCAGCAGTGCCCTCCACTTT.

Only one count was recorded for this clone. The chain links TRBV27 to TRBJ2-7; TRBD2 matches 8 bases. The ends lost 6 bases at V and 7 bases at J; junction bases unmatched: 5. The CDR3 covers 12 residues. Germline CDR1 is MNHEY and CDR2 is SMNVEV (reference sequence). The CDR3 loop is CASSLRGGEQYF. DNA for the CDR3: TGTGCCAGCAGCCTACGGGGGGGAGAGCAGTACTTC.

This chain joins TRBV10-2 and TRBJ2-7, with D unclear. CDR3 size: 11 residues. Germline CDR1 and CDR2: WSHSY and SAAADI. V gave up 7 bases and J gave up 6 bases, with 10 bases separating them. CDR3 protein: CASTFSGEQYF. The CDR3 DNA is TGCGCCAGCACCTTCAGTGGCGAGCAGTACTTC.

CDR3 amino acids: CAISESKGGGNTEAFF. The CDR3 DNA follows: TGTGCCATCAGTGAGTCAAAGGGGGGAGGGAACACTGAAGCTTTCTTT. The genes are TRBV10-3 and TRBJ1-1; D is perhaps TRBD1 (6 bases). Germline values: CDR1 ENHRY, CDR2 SYGVKD. The V gene lost 0 bases and the J gene lost 1 base, with 12 bases spanning the gap. The CDR3 totals 16 residues.

This clone was picked up one time. The CDR3 region is CASSPGDRDFNSPLHF. CDR3 DNA sequence: TGTGCCAGCAGCCCGGGGGACAGGGACTTTAATTCACCCCTCCACTTT. The chain couples TRBV7-2 to TRBJ1-6; TRBD1 agrees at 9 bases. The V gene end was trimmed by 5 bases and the J gene end by 6 bases; junction bases not matched to a gene: 8. The CDR3 sequence is 16 residues long. CDR1 is SGHTA and CDR2 is FQGNSA in the germline V gene.

This chain uses TRBV19 with TRBJ2-1, with no clear D. Trimming took 2 bases from V and 2 from J, leaving 10 bases between them. The CDR3 is 15 residues long. Looked up from germline, CDR1 is LNHDA and CDR2 is SQIVND (reference sequence). The CDR3 nucleotides read TGTGCCAGTAGTATATCTGGTCTACCCTACAATGAGCAGTTCTTC. It codes for CASSISGLPYNEQFF.

This clone was seen a few times. V usage is TRBV27 and J usage is TRBJ2-7; 9 nucleotides line up with TRBD1. This CDR3 contains 13 residues. The V and J ends lost 6 bases and 6 bases, in that order; junction bases with no gene match: 6. CDR1 MNHEY and CDR2 SMNVEV come from the germline V gene (reference sequence). The CDR3 DNA reads as TGTGCCAGCAGGACAGGGGGTACGGGCGAGCAGTACTTC. Protein sequence: CASRTGGTGEQYF.

This clone came up a few times. The chain recombines TRBV13 with TRBJ2-7; possible D gene TRBD2, 5 bases. Germline V gene data show CDR1 as PRHDT and CDR2 as FYEKMQ (reference sequence). This CDR3 is built from 16 residues. Trimming cost V 5 bases and J 3 bases, with 20 bases left between them. The CDR3 nucleotides read TGTGCCAGCAGCCCACCAGGCAGTTTAGCGTACTACGAGCAGTACTTC. Translated: CASSPPGSLAYYEQYF.

J is TRBJ2-7 and V is TRBV9; possible D gene TRBD1, 5 bases. The germline V gene encodes CDR1 SGDLS and CDR2 YYNGEE. There are 15 residues in the CDR3. V lost 0 bases and J lost 0, with 10 bases in between. The CDR3 here is CASSVGVGVSYEQYF. CDR3 nucleotides: TGTGCCAGCAGCGTAGGGGTAGGGGTCTCCTACGAGCAGTACTTC.

The chain is built from TRBV4-1 and TRBJ2-7; D tentatively reads TRBD1 or TRBD2 (6 bases each). The CDR3 totals 15 residues. Between the trimmed V and J ends, which lost 4 bases and 4 bases, there was a span of 17 bases. In germline, CDR1 is MGHRA, CDR2 YSYEKL. This chain's CDR3 is CASSPTGAYSYEQYF. As DNA, the CDR3 is TGCGCCAGCAGCCCAACGGGGGCCTATTCTTACGAGCAGTACTTC.

The genes are TRBV5-5 and TRBJ1-2; 10 nucleotides align to TRBD1. J was trimmed by 8 bases and V by 4 bases; bases with no gene match: 8. Germline V CDR1 and CDR2: SGHKS, YYEKEE (reference sequence). The CDR3 is 14 amino acids. Here the CDR3 reads CASSLRQGAVGYTF. The CDR3, as DNA: TGTGCCAGCAGCCTACGACAGGGGGCGGTGGGCTACACCTTC.

This clone showed up just once. The chain combines TRBV19 with TRBJ2-7; 7 nucleotides align to TRBD1. The CDR3 is 13 residues long. V shed 5 bases, J shed 6 bases, and the junction held 7 bases outside the gene matches. From germline, CDR1 is LNHDA and CDR2 SQIVND (reference sequence). The CDR3 reads CASSLRDSGEQYF. CDR3 nucleotide sequence: TGTGCCAGTAGTCTCCGGGACAGCGGCGAGCAGTACTTC.

The chain joins TRBV28 to TRBJ1-2; 8 bases fit TRBD1. CDR1 is MDHEN and CDR2 is SYDVKM in the germline V gene. V shed 6 bases, J shed 8 bases, and the junction held 8 bases outside the gene matches. The CDR3 spans 13 residues. DNA of the CDR3: TGTGCCAGCAGCCTACAGGGGGTTAAAGGCTACACCTTC. Translating it yields CASSLQGVKGYTF.

The chain uses TRBV28 and TRBJ2-1; a possible D gene is TRBD2 (5 bases). The CDR3 length is 12 residues. V was shortened by 6 bases and J by 8 bases, with 11 bases between the two germline ends. CDR1 is MDHEN and CDR2 is SYDVKM in the germline V gene. CDR3 residues: CASRDGVDEQFF. DNA of the CDR3: TGTGCCAGCAGGGACGGGGTCGATGAGCAGTTCTTC.

This clone showed up just once. This chain connects TRBV28 to TRBJ2-5; 8 positions agree with TRBD2. The CDR3 is 17 amino acids. Germline CDR1 and CDR2: MDHEN and SYDVKM. Trimming took 2 bases from V and 2 from J; bases not matched to a gene: 10. The CDR3 bases are TGTGCCAGCAGTTTAAATCCCATAGCGGGGCTTCAAGAGACCCAGTACTTC. This encodes CASSLNPIAGLQETQYF. The full variable domain, its missing parts supplied by reference TRBV28 and TRBJ2-5, is DVKVTQSSRYLVKRTGEKVFLECVQDMDHENMFWYRQDPGLGLRLIYFSYDVKMKEKGDIPEGYSVSREKKERFSLILESASTNQTSMYLCASSLNPIAGLQETQYFGPGTRLLVL.

This rearrangement joins TRBV10-2 to TRBJ2-7; D is perhaps TRBD1 or TRBD2 (6 bases each). The CDR3 spans 12 residues. V was cut by 8 bases and J by 7 bases, with 15 bases left in between. CDR1 is WSHSY and CDR2 is SAAADI in the germline V gene. As DNA, the CDR3 is TGCGCCAGCGGGCGGGACAACCAAGAGCAGTACTTC. Protein product: CASGRDNQEQYF.

The chain carries TRBV27 and TRBJ2-2; perhaps TRBD1 as D (8 bases). There are 16 residues in the CDR3. V gave up 5 bases and J gave up 4 bases, with 17 bases separating them. Germline CDR1 is MNHEY and CDR2 is SMNVEV (reference sequence). CDR3 bases: TGTGCCAGCAGTCCCCGGACAGGGAGGGTCACCGGGGAGCTGTTTTTT. It specifies CASSPRTGRVTGELFF.

This clone came up a few times. The chain joins TRBV7-9 to TRBJ2-7; D is ambiguous. This CDR3 contains 12 residues. The germline V and J ends were trimmed by 3 bases and 2 bases, with 5 bases remaining between them. The V gene's germline CDR1 is SEHNR and CDR2 FQNEAQ (reference sequence). The CDR3 nucleotides are TGTGCCAGCAGCTTTGGGGCCTACGAGCAGTACTTC. It specifies CASSFGAYEQYF.

V usage is TRBV4-1 and J usage is TRBJ2-3; 12 nucleotides align to TRBD2. The CDR3 extends over 17 amino acids. J gave up 5 bases and V 2 bases, and 8 bases lay outside the gene matches. CDR1 is MGHRA and CDR2 is YSYEKL in the germline V gene. The CDR3 DNA is TGCGCCAGCAGCCAACACTCTAGCGGGGGGGCGTTAGATACGCAGTATTTT. Protein: CASSQHSSGGALDTQYF.

The CDR3 loop is CAWSYRDQPQHF. DNA of the CDR3: TGTGCCTGGAGTTACAGGGATCAGCCCCAGCATTTT. The V and J genes are TRBV30 and TRBJ1-5; D might be TRBD1 (6 bases). Germline lookup yields CDR1 GTSNPN and CDR2 SVGIG (reference sequence). The CDR3 has 12 residues. Trimming left V 2 bases short and J 5 bases short, with 7 bases between.

The chain recombines TRBV10-3 with TRBJ1-5; a weak D match, TRBD1 (6 bases). Germline V gene data show CDR1 as ENHRY and CDR2 as SYGVKD. Trimming left V 3 bases short and J 1 base short, with 13 bases between. This CDR3 comprises 16 residues. This chain's CDR3 is CAISEVPGASNQPQHF. The CDR3 DNA reads TGTGCCATCAGTGAAGTCCCGGGGGCGAGCAATCAGCCCCAGCATTTT.

This clone has more than one count but fewer than ten. J is TRBJ2-1 and V is TRBV7-3; 10 positions match TRBD1. Germline V gene data show CDR1 as SGHTA and CDR2 as FQGTGA. V shed 3 bases and J 8 bases; nucleotides not matched to a gene: 7. The CDR3 covers 15 residues. CDR3 residues: CASSLSGTGVHEQFF. The CDR3, as DNA: TGTGCCAGCAGCTTGTCCGGGACAGGGGTCCATGAGCAGTTCTTC.

This clone was detected only a few times. The rearrangement joins TRBV5-1 to TRBJ2-5, with 8 bases lining up with TRBD1. From germline, CDR1 is SGHRS and CDR2 YFSETQ. With 7 bases clipped from V and 7 bases from J, the junction kept 15 bases outside the gene matches. The length of the CDR3 is 15 residues. CDR3 nucleotides: TGCGCCAGCGGTCGGGCTACCGGACAGGGAGTGACCCAGTACTTC. Translated: CASGRATGQGVTQYF.